This entry lists 3 T cell receptor beta chains sequenced from one sample in a study of PD-L1 blockade in urothelial cancer. Specified time point: pretreatment peripheral blood. Profiled with immunoSEQ multiplex PCR; TCRdb holds only in-frame clones, not every one. The table has 70,000 to 75,000 clones, 85% to 90% seen once. This specimen was PBMCs, taken around atezolizumab (anti-PD-L1) treatment. The receptors derive from a man in his sixties or seventies with urothelial cancer.

This clone showed up just once. The chain is built from TRBV28 and TRBJ2-3; a possible D gene is TRBD1 (6 bases). Trimming took off 6 bases at V and 2 bases at J, with 12 bases between the two ends. This CDR3 contains 14 residues. Germline V gives CDR1 MDHEN, CDR2 SYDVKM. The CDR3 coding sequence is TGTGCCAGCAGGTCGGACAGATACACAGATACGCAGTATTTT. Its translation: CASRSDRYTDTQYF.

The chain carries TRBV7-9 and TRBJ2-4, with D perhaps matching TRBD2 (5 bases). There are 15 residues in the CDR3. Trimming stripped 3 bases from V and 3 bases from J, with 12 bases between. The germline V gene encodes CDR1 SEHNR and CDR2 FQNEAQ (reference sequence). CDR3 protein: CASSFAGAGKNIQYF. CDR3 nucleotide sequence: TGTGCCAGCAGCTTTGCGGGCGCCGGCAAAAACATTCAGTACTTC. The full variable domain, rest sourced from reference TRBV7-9 and TRBJ2-4, is DTGVSQNPRHKITKRGQNVTFRCDPISEHNRLYWYRQTLGQGPEFLTYFQNEAQLEKSRLLSDRFSAERPKGSFSTLEIQRTEQGDSAMYLCASSFAGAGKNIQYFGAGTRLSVL.

V and J are TRBV19 and TRBJ1-3, with 7 nucleotides matching TRBD1. Germline V gene data show CDR1 as LNHDA and CDR2 as SQIVND (reference sequence). V trimming: 7 bases; J trimming: 1 base; junction bases outside the gene matches: 7. This CDR3 has 15 residues. This CDR3 reads CASIPDRLSGNTIYF. DNA for the CDR3: TGTGCCAGTATTCCGGACAGGCTATCTGGAAACACCATATATTTT.